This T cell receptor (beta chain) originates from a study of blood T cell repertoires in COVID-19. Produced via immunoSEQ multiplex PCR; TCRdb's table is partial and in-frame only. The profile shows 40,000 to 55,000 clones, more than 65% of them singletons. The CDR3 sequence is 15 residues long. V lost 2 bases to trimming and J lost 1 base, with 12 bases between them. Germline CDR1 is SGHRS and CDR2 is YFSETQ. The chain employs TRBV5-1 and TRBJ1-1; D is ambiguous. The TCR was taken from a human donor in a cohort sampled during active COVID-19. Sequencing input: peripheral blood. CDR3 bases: TGCGCCAGCAGCTTATACCTCCGGGGGAACACTGAAGCTTTCTTT. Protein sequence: CASSLYLRGNTEAFF.